This TCR beta chain appears in the sequencing data of a study of human T cells and chemical hapten exposure. Study-wide background: Per-sample TCR yield variation was attributed mainly to small pooled library volume differences.

The time point here: pre-sensitization, week 0. As to treatment: therapeutic diphenylcyclopropenone sensitization with weekly scalp DPC. The donor pool consisted of alopecia patients aged 18 to 70 years, considered suitable for DPC. Germline V gene lookup returns CDR1 SGHKS and CDR2 YYEKEE (reference sequence). This CDR3 comprises 15 residues. V lost 4 bases and J 5 bases, leaving 16 bases between the germline ends. TCRdb reanalysed the RACE reads using MiXCR and keeps one entry per CDR3 protein. The repertoire includes more than 150,000 distinct CDR3 sequences, 25% to 30% of them detected once, and roughly 3% sits in the top ten.

This TCR came from a woman aged 25-40 years with alopecia areata. Some clones in this sample may be carry-over from other donors' samples. Here the sequenced sample was whole blood, taken in connection with sensitization to the hapten diphenylcyclopropenone (DPC). The chain has TRBV5-5 and TRBJ1-5; possibly TRBD1 for D (5 bases). CDR3 bases: TGTGCCAGCAGCCCAGGGATTGCACCCGATCAGCCCCAGCATTTT. Translation: CASSPGIAPDQPQHF. The whole variable domain, filled in from reference TRBV5-5 and TRBJ1-5, reads DAGVTQSPTHLIKTRGQQVTLRCSPISGHKSVSWYQQVLGQGPQFIFQYYEKEERGRGNFPDRFSARQFPNYSSELNVNALLLGDSALYLCASSPGIAPDQPQHFGDGTRLSIL.